The 32 T cell receptor beta chains given below trace back to one sample, sequenced in a study of blood T cell repertoires in COVID-19. The method was immunoSEQ multiplex PCR; TCRdb's version includes in-frame clones alone and lacks a portion of them. The data show around 65,000 clones, roughly four fifths seen once. The specimen was peripheral blood. Source of these receptors: a human donor in a cohort sampled during active COVID-19.

This chain connects TRBV19 to TRBJ1-2, with TRBD1 identical over 9 bases. Losses at the gene ends were 3 bases for V and 3 bases for J; bases not matched to a gene: 5. Germline V lookup: CDR1 LNHDA, CDR2 SQIVND (reference sequence). This CDR3 has 15 residues. The CDR3 spells CASSILRTGDYGYTF. The DNA for the CDR3 is TGTGCCAGTAGTATTCTCCGGACAGGGGACTATGGCTACACCTTC.

The chain joins TRBV15 to TRBJ2-1; D is perhaps TRBD2 (5 bases). The V and J ends lost 7 bases and 14 bases respectively, with 21 bases between them. The CDR3 has 13 residues. Germline CDR1 is LNHNV and CDR2 is YYDKDF (reference sequence). This CDR3 reads CATKQRGTAGEFF. The CDR3, as DNA: TGTGCCACCAAACAGAGAGGAACAGCCGGGGAGTTCTTC.

This clone occurred once. This chain links TRBV11-3 with TRBJ2-5; 8 nucleotides match TRBD1. The trim removed 5 bases at V and 2 bases at J, leaving 7 bases unmatched. CDR1 is SGHNT, CDR2 YENEEA, per germline. CDR3 length equals 15 residues. The DNA for the CDR3 is TGTGCCAGCAGCCCAGGGACAGGCAATCAAGAGACCCAGTACTTC. It encodes CASSPGTGNQETQYF.

V gene TRBV18 combines with J gene TRBJ2-1; maybe TRBD2 (5 bases). The CDR3 extends over 11 amino acids. V lost 6 bases to trimming and J lost 15 bases, with 15 bases between them. Germline V CDR1 and CDR2: KGHSH, LQKENI. The DNA for the CDR3 is TGTGCCAGCTCCCACGGGCCCCGGGGGTTCTTC. Encoded protein: CASSHGPRGFF.

The genes are TRBV7-9 and TRBJ1-1; maybe TRBD1 (5 bases). The germline V gene has CDR1 SEHNR and CDR2 FQNEAQ (reference sequence). CDR3 length: 12 residues. The germline V and J ends were trimmed by 10 bases and 2 bases, with 11 bases remaining between them. CDR3 sequence (DNA): TGTGCCACCCTAAGGGGAAACACTGAAGCTTTCTTT. The encoded protein is CATLRGNTEAFF. The whole variable domain, remainder taken from reference TRBV7-9 and TRBJ1-1, is DTGVSQNPRHKITKRGQNVTFRCDPISEHNRLYWYRQTLGQGPEFLTYFQNEAQLEKSRLLSDRFSAERPKGSFSTLEIQRTEQGDSAMYLCATLRGNTEAFFGQGTRLTVV.

The gene calls are TRBV20-1 and TRBJ2-5; D remains ambiguous. In germline, CDR1 is DFQATT, CDR2 SNEGSKA (reference sequence). The CDR3 contains 11 residues. V was cut by 7 bases and J by 0 bases, with 6 bases left in between. The CDR3 DNA sequence: TGCAGTGGTGTATACCAAGAGACCCAGTACTTC. Translation gives CSGVYQETQYF.

This sequence joins TRBV4-1 and TRBJ2-6, with a possible D match to TRBD2 (7 bases). Deletions cut 2 bases from V and 1 base from J, with 21 bases between. Germline-derived CDR1 and CDR2 are MGHRA and YSYEKL. The CDR3 is 20 amino acids. CDR3 DNA sequence: TGCGCCAGCAGCCAACTACACTGGACGGGAGGACAGTCTGGGGCCAACGTCCTGACTTTC. This gives the protein CASSQLHWTGGQSGANVLTF.

V and J are TRBV5-4 and TRBJ1-2; D gene uncertain. V was trimmed by 6 bases and J by 8 bases, leaving 20 bases between them. Per germline, CDR1 SGHNT and CDR2 YYREEE (reference sequence). The CDR3 totals 14 residues. As DNA, the CDR3 is TGTGCCAGCAAACCCCGGAGCAGTCCCCTAGGCTACACCTTC. Translated: CASKPRSSPLGYTF.

The DNA of the CDR3 is TGTGCCAGTAGTATCGAGCCTTACTCTGGAAACACCATATATTTT. This sequence encodes CASSIEPYSGNTIYF. The chain uses TRBV19 and TRBJ1-3, with D hard to call. Deletions cut 3 bases from V and 0 bases from J, with 9 bases between. This CDR3 region has 15 residues. Germline V CDR1 and CDR2: LNHDA, SQIVND (reference sequence).

The V and J genes are TRBV2 and TRBJ2-5; no firm D call. Germline CDR1 is SNHLY and CDR2 is FYNNEI. The CDR3 has 14 amino acids. V was pared by 3 bases and J by 4 bases, with 12 bases between. The CDR3 loop reads CASSDLEFRETQYF. In DNA, the CDR3 is TGTGCCAGCAGTGACCTTGAGTTTCGAGAGACCCAGTACTTC.

V is TRBV7-9 and J is TRBJ2-7; 7 bases align to TRBD2. CDR1 and CDR2 (germline): SEHNR, FQNEAQ (reference sequence). J was trimmed by 5 bases and V by 5 bases; bases with no gene match: 3. The CDR3 is 12 residues long. The CDR3 sequence is CASSPGGNEQYF. The CDR3 DNA sequence: TGTGCCAGCAGCCCCGGGGGGAACGAGCAGTACTTC.

The gene calls are TRBV15 and TRBJ2-7, with D perhaps matching TRBD1 (6 bases). Trimming took 1 base from V and 4 from J, leaving 11 bases between them. CDR1 is LNHNV, CDR2 YYDKDF, per germline (reference sequence). CDR3 size: 14 residues. The CDR3 protein is CATSRATGPYEQYF. The DNA of the CDR3 is TGTGCCACCAGCAGAGCGACAGGTCCGTACGAGCAGTACTTC.

The CDR3 reads CASSLDGSYGYTF. The DNA of the CDR3 is TGCGCCAGCAGCTTGGACGGGTCCTATGGCTACACCTTC. The chain couples TRBV5-1 to TRBJ1-2, with D unclear. The CDR3 loop spans 13 amino acids. Germline assignment: CDR1 SGHRS and CDR2 YFSETQ. V gave up 0 bases and J gave up 4 bases, with 7 bases separating them. Looking up the rest from reference TRBV5-1 and TRBJ1-2 gives the full variable domain: KAGVTQTPRYLIKTRGQQVTLSCSPISGHRSVSWYQQTPGQGLQFLFEYFSETQRNKGNFPGRFSGRQFSNSRSEMNVSTLELGDSALYLCASSLDGSYGYTFGSGTRLTVV.

This chain uses TRBV7-6 with TRBJ2-3; tentative D call: TRBD1 (5 bases). CDR3 length equals 16 residues. Germline V CDR1 and CDR2: SGHVS, FNYEAQ. V lost 1 base to trimming and J lost 1 base, with 12 bases between them. The CDR3 spells CASSLGGRARTDTQYF. DNA for the CDR3: TGTGCCAGCAGCTTAGGAGGCAGGGCGCGCACAGATACGCAGTATTTT.

The chain employs TRBV29-1 and TRBJ1-5, with 8 bases lining up with TRBD1. CDR3 length: 15 residues. The junction had 5 bases not matched to a gene; V was cut back by 4 bases and J by 0 bases. Germline V gene data show CDR1 as SQVTM and CDR2 as ANQGSEA. The CDR3 loop reads CSVGSTGDSNQPQHF. The CDR3 DNA reads TGCAGCGTTGGCTCGACAGGGGATAGCAATCAGCCCCAGCATTTT.

CDR3: CASSPGTGSVQYV. The CDR3 DNA follows: TGTGCCAGCAGCCCCGGGACAGGGTCAGTGCAGTACGTC. The chain combines TRBV21-1 with TRBJ2-7; the table's TRBD1 call for D was not verified on the DNA. TRBV21-1 is annotated as a pseudogene. The CDR3 covers 13 residues.

The chain links TRBV18 to TRBJ2-5, with unresolved D. This CDR3 region has 13 residues. Trimming removed 6 bases at V and 0 bases at J, with 8 bases between. Germline CDR1 KGHSH, CDR2 LQKENI. In DNA form, the CDR3 reads TGTGCCAGCTCCCGTGGCTACCAAGAGACCCAGTACTTC. Protein: CASSRGYQETQYF.

This chain connects TRBV19 to TRBJ2-1; 9 nucleotides line up with TRBD2. Germline V gene lookup returns CDR1 LNHDA and CDR2 SQIVND (reference sequence). The CDR3 is made up of 16 amino acids. After removal of 3 bases from V and 0 bases from J, the junction contained 3 bases not matched to a gene. The CDR3 nucleotides read TGTGCCAGTAGTATCCAAGCGGGGGGCTCCTACAATGAGCAGTTCTTC. Protein product: CASSIQAGGSYNEQFF.

The chain recombines TRBV18 with TRBJ1-2, with a weak D call TRBD1 (5 bases). The CDR3 is 15 amino acids. The V and J ends lost 0 bases and 4 bases respectively, with 12 bases between them. The germline V gene has CDR1 KGHSH and CDR2 LQKENI. CDR3 DNA sequence: TGTGCCAGCTCACCACCAGGGGTGTTTGGCTATGGCTACACCTTC. Translating gives CASSPPGVFGYGYTF.

The CDR3 sequence: CASSVRGINTGELFF. CDR3 nucleotide sequence: TGTGCCAGCAGCGTTCGGGGGATAAACACCGGGGAGCTGTTTTTT. The chain is built from TRBV9 and TRBJ2-2; a possible D gene is TRBD2 (6 bases). Looked up from germline, CDR1 is SGDLS and CDR2 is YYNGEE. The CDR3 consists of 15 residues. Trimming stripped 2 bases from V and 2 bases from J, with 10 bases between. The whole variable domain, filled in from reference TRBV9 and TRBJ2-2, reads DSGVTQTPKHLITATGQRVTLRCSPRSGDLSVYWYQQSLDQGLQFLIQYYNGEERAKGNILERFSAQQFPDLHSELNLSSLELGDSALYFCASSVRGINTGELFFGEGSRLTVL.

The chain employs TRBV4-1 and TRBJ2-1; 8 bases match TRBD2. Germline assignment: CDR1 MGHRA and CDR2 YSYEKL. Trimming at V came to 3 bases and at J to 4 bases, leaving 8 bases not matched to a gene. The CDR3 has 16 amino acids. The CDR3 spells CASSQEAGALYNEQFF. The CDR3 region has the DNA TGCGCCAGCAGCCAGGAAGCGGGGGCCTTATACAATGAGCAGTTCTTC.

The chain is built from TRBV1 and TRBJ1-1; TRBD1, as called in the table, went unchecked against the DNA. TRBV1 is a pseudogene. The CDR3 extends over 18 amino acids. The CDR3 loop reads CTSSRVDRGQTLNTEAFF. The CDR3 nucleotides read TGCACCAGCAGCCGGGTGGACAGGGGGCAGACCTTGAACACTGAAGCTTTCTTT.

CDR3 bases: TGTGCCAGCAGTCGGGACAGGTCAGGCTACACCTTC. It codes for CASSRDRSGYTF. The chain combines TRBV12-3 or TRBV12-4 with TRBJ1-2, with TRBD1 identical over 8 bases. This CDR3 is 12 amino acids long. V shed 5 bases, J shed 8 bases, and the junction held 4 bases outside the gene matches.

The chain joins TRBV9 to TRBJ2-3, with D perhaps matching TRBD2 (7 bases). Germline V gene data show CDR1 as SGDLS and CDR2 as YYNGEE. The CDR3 has 17 amino acids. V dropped 4 bases and J dropped 4 bases, with 22 bases sitting between them. The CDR3 DNA reads TGTGCCAGCAGCCCCAAGGGGGGGCAGGCCAGGGCAGATACGCAGTATTTT. This sequence encodes CASSPKGGQARADTQYF. Using reference TRBV9 and TRBJ2-3 for the parts outside the CDR3, the full variable domain is DSGVTQTPKHLITATGQRVTLRCSPRSGDLSVYWYQQSLDQGLQFLIQYYNGEERAKGNILERFSAQQFPDLHSELNLSSLELGDSALYFCASSPKGGQARADTQYFGPGTRLTVL.

The chain employs TRBV5-1 and TRBJ2-3; 8 positions agree with TRBD2. The CDR3 loop spans 16 amino acids. Germline values: CDR1 SGHRS, CDR2 YFSETQ. The trim removed 6 bases at V and 5 bases at J, leaving 14 bases unmatched. The CDR3 DNA is TGCGCCAGCAACCCCCGGGAGGGTGTCGCAGGAGATACGCAGTATTTT. Protein sequence: CASNPREGVAGDTQYF.

The chain carries TRBV19 and TRBJ1-5; no clear D gene. Deletions cut 9 bases from V and 2 bases from J, with 14 bases between. Looked up from germline, CDR1 is LNHDA and CDR2 is SQIVND (reference sequence). This CDR3 contains 14 residues. The CDR3 loop reads CAREEKGGNQPQHF. The CDR3 coding sequence is TGTGCCAGGGAGGAGAAGGGTGGCAATCAGCCCCAGCATTTT.

The CDR3 loop is CASSYQGTSSYEQYF. The CDR3 DNA reads as TGTGCCAGCAGCTACCAGGGGACGAGCTCCTACGAGCAGTACTTC. The J gene is TRBJ2-7, the V gene TRBV7-2, with a tentative D call TRBD1 (6 bases). CDR1 and CDR2 (germline): SGHTA, FQGNSA. CDR3 length equals 15 residues. Trimming removed 4 bases at V and 0 bases at J, with 13 bases between.

The chain combines TRBV2 with TRBJ1-2; possible D gene TRBD1, 6 bases. V was clipped by 7 bases and J by 8 bases, with 11 bases between them. The CDR3 extends over 11 amino acids. Germline lookup yields CDR1 SNHLY and CDR2 FYNNEI. The CDR3 reads CASKQGLGYTF. The CDR3 coding sequence is TGTGCCAGCAAGCAGGGGTTGGGCTACACCTTC.

V is TRBV7-9 and J is TRBJ1-4; D gene ambiguous. Trimming left V 5 bases short and J 12 bases short, with 10 bases between. This CDR3 region has 11 residues. Germline lookup yields CDR1 SEHNR and CDR2 FQNEAQ (reference sequence). The CDR3 loop is CASSRRGELFF. CDR3 nucleotides: TGTGCCAGCAGCCGCCGGGGTGAACTGTTTTTT.

This rearrangement joins TRBV9 to TRBJ2-7, with a tentative D call TRBD2 (5 bases). The CDR3 is made up of 14 amino acids. V shed 3 bases and J shed 0 bases, with 10 bases lying between them. Germline V gene sequence: CDR1 SGDLS, CDR2 YYNGEE. The CDR3 reads CASSAELDSYEQYF. CDR3 nucleotides: TGTGCCAGCAGCGCAGAACTAGACTCCTACGAGCAGTACTTC. The whole variable domain, filled in from reference TRBV9 and TRBJ2-7, reads DSGVTQTPKHLITATGQRVTLRCSPRSGDLSVYWYQQSLDQGLQFLIQYYNGEERAKGNILERFSAQQFPDLHSELNLSSLELGDSALYFCASSAELDSYEQYFGPGTRLTVT.

The sample holds one count of this clone. The gene calls are TRBV6-6 and TRBJ2-7, with D unresolved. Trimming took off 5 bases at V and 5 bases at J, with 16 bases between the two ends. CDR3 length equals 14 residues. Germline V gene data show CDR1 as MNHNY and CDR2 as SVGAGI (reference sequence). CDR3: CASSGVWVGDEQYF. CDR3 nucleotide sequence: TGTGCCAGCAGTGGTGTTTGGGTGGGCGACGAGCAGTACTTC.

V usage is TRBV5-1 and J usage is TRBJ1-5; maybe TRBD1 (6 bases). In germline, CDR1 is SGHRS, CDR2 YFSETQ. The CDR3 runs 16 residues. V was cut by 0 bases and J by 5 bases, with 15 bases left in between. For the CDR3, the DNA is TGCGCCAGCAGCTTGGATGGCAGGGGTGGGGATCAGCCCCAGCATTTT. It translates to CASSLDGRGGDQPQHF. Full variable domain (rest looked up from reference TRBV5-1 and TRBJ1-5): KAGVTQTPRYLIKTRGQQVTLSCSPISGHRSVSWYQQTPGQGLQFLFEYFSETQRNKGNFPGRFSGRQFSNSRSEMNVSTLELGDSALYLCASSLDGRGGDQPQHFGDGTRLSIL.